The rows below give T cell receptor beta chains drawn from one sample of a study of cytomegalovirus exposure and HLA in healthy donors. Measured with immunoSEQ multiplex PCR; TCRdb has only the in-frame clones, and not every one. The repertoire table contains 200,000 to 250,000 clones. Sequencing used PBMCs. These receptors were taken from a woman aged 25-40 years in good health and CMV-seropositive. CDR3s include the opening cysteine and the closing phenylalanine or tryptophan. A D gene is named only where the DNA matches it firmly.

TRBJ2-2 NA TRBV27 CASSFRNTGELFF TGTGCCAGCAGTTTCAGGAACACCGGGGAGCTGTTTTTT
TRBJ2-4 TRBD2 TRBV23-1 CASSPPTSKGLAKNIQYF TGCGCCAGCAGTCCGCCGACTAGCAAGGGCCTAGCCAAAAACATTCAGTACTTC
TRBJ1-6 NA TRBV4-1 CASSQEAGPRSPLHF TGCGCCAGCAGCCAAGAGGCAGGGCCTCGGTCACCCCTCCACTTT
TRBJ2-3 NA TRBV4-1 CASSQRGTVSARDTDTQYF TGCGCCAGCAGCCAACGAGGGACTGTTAGTGCTAGGGATACAGATACGCAGTATTTT
TRBJ1-1 NA TRBV29-1 CSVVGGTSYEAFF TGCAGCGTTGTGGGGGGAACCTCCTACGAAGCTTTCTTT
TRBJ1-5 NA TRBV4-2 CASSQDSGANQPQHF TGTGCCAGCAGCCAAGATTCAGGGGCTAATCAGCCCCAGCATTTT
TRBJ1-1 NA TRBV18 CASSPQGHQGTEAFF TGTGCCAGCTCACCACAGGGACACCAAGGGACTGAAGCTTTCTTT
TRBJ2-5 TRBD2 TRBV5-1 CASSLRPSGAQETQYF TGCGCCAGCAGCTTGCGGCCTAGCGGGGCCCAAGAGACCCAGTACTTC
TRBJ2-5 TRBD1 TRBV7-9 CASSLEGKRGLNNF TGTGCCAGCAGCTTAGAGGGGAAGAGGGGGCTTAATAACTTC
TRBJ1-1 TRBD1 TRBV4-1 CASSQVIDRDTEAFF TGCGCCAGCAGCCAAGTGATCGACAGGGACACTGAAGCTTTCTTT
TRBJ2-1 TRBD1 TRBV5-1 CASSLVAGGYNEQFF TGCGCCAGCAGCTTGGTGGCAGGGGGCTACAATGAGCAGTTCTTC
TRBJ1-6 TRBD1 TRBV6-6 CASSYPTGSNNSPLHF TGTGCCAGCAGTTACCCGACAGGGAGCAATAATTCACCCCTCCACTTT